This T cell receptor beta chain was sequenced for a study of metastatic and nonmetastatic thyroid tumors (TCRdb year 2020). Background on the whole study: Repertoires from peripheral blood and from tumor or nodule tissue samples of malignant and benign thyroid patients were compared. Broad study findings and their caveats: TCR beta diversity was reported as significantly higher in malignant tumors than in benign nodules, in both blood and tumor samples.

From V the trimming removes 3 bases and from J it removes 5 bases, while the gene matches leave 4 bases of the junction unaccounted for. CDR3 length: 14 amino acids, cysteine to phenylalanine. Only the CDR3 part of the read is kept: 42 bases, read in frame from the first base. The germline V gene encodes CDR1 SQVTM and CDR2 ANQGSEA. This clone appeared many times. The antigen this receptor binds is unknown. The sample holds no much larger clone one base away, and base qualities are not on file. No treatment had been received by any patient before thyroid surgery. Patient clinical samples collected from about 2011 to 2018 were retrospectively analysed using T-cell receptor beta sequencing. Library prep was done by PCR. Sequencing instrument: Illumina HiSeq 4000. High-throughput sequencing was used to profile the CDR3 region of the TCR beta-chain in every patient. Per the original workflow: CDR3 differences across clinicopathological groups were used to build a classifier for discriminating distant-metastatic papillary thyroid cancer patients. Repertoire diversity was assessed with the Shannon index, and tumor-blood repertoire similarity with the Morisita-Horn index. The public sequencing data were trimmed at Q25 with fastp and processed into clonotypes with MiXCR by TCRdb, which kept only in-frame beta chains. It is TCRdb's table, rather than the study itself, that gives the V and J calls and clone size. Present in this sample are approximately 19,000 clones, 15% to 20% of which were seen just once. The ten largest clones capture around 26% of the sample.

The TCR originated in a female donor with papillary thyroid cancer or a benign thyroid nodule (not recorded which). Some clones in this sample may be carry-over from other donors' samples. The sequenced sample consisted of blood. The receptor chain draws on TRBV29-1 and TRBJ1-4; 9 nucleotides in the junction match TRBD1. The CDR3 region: CSVDTGTGNEKLFF. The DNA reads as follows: TGCAGCGTTGATACCGGGACAGGGAATGAAAAACTGTTTTTT.